This is a list of T cell receptor beta chains from one sample in a study of CD8+CD57+ T cells in acquired aplastic anemia. TCRdb itself ran the reads through MiXCR, one entry per CDR3 protein. The table includes a few hundred thousand distinct CDR3 sequences, around 72% detected once. Source material: sorted CD4+, CD8+, or CD8+CD57+ T cells (not recorded which) from PBMCs. The receptors stem from a human donor in good health, serving as a control. Each CDR3 is given with its conserved first and last residue. D genes are given only for firm matches. Clone sizes are given selectively: once, few, many, or a class where the clone is expanded.

V gene: TRBV20-1; CDR3 length: 12; clone size: -; D gene: -; J gene: TRBJ1-1; CDR3 protein: CSARQRGYHSFF; CDR3 DNA: TGCAGTGCCCGGCAGCGGGGCTACCACTCTTTCTTT
V gene: TRBV5-6; CDR3 length: 15; clone size: -; D gene: TRBD2; J gene: TRBJ2-3; CDR3 protein: CASSAGTRVGNEQYF; CDR3 DNA: TGTGCCAGCAGCGCCGGGACTAGGGTAGGCAATGAGCAGTATTTT
V gene: TRBV3-1; CDR3 length: 15; clone size: -; D gene: -; J gene: TRBJ1-3; CDR3 protein: CAGSLPNSSGNTIYF; CDR3 DNA: TGTGCCGGCAGTCTTCCCAATTCCTCTGGGAACACCATATATTTT
V gene: TRBV20-1; CDR3 length: 13; clone size: -; D gene: -; J gene: TRBJ1-5; CDR3 protein: CSAIGTPNQSQHF; CDR3 DNA: TGCAGTGCGATCGGGACCCCTAATCAGTCCCAGCATTTT
V gene: TRBV6-5; CDR3 length: 17; clone size: -; D gene: -; J gene: TRBJ1-2; CDR3 protein: CASSYSRRGGYGRGYTF; CDR3 DNA: TGTGCCAGCAGTTACTCGAGGCGGGGGGGCTATGGTCGTGGCTACACCTTC
V gene: TRBV7-9; CDR3 length: 14; clone size: -; D gene: TRBD1; J gene: TRBJ1-1; CDR3 protein: CASSRGGMGADAFF; CDR3 DNA: TGTGCCAGCAGCAGAGGGGGCATGGGCGCTGATGCTTTCTTT
V gene: TRBV11-2; CDR3 length: 14; clone size: many; D gene: -; J gene: TRBJ1-2; CDR3 protein: CASSPRRQSYGYTF; CDR3 DNA: TGTGCCAGCAGCCCCCGCCGACAGTCCTATGGCTACACCTTC
V gene: TRBV19; CDR3 length: 16; clone size: -; D gene: -; J gene: TRBJ2-3; CDR3 protein: CASSPRNAIGVNTQYF; CDR3 DNA: TGTGCCAGTAGCCCCCGGAACGCGATCGGGGTGAATACGCAGTATTTT
V gene: TRBV9; CDR3 length: 16; clone size: -; D gene: TRBD1; J gene: TRBJ1-1; CDR3 protein: CASGGNPIGTGKKAFF; CDR3 DNA: TGTGCCAGCGGGGGCAACCCCATCGGGACAGGGAAGAAAGCTTTCTTT
V gene: TRBV20-1; CDR3 length: 16; clone size: many; D gene: TRBD1; J gene: TRBJ1-5; CDR3 protein: CSASRNRGIGNQPQHF; CDR3 DNA: TGCAGTGCTAGTAGGAACAGGGGGATCGGCAATCAGCCCCAGCATTTT
V gene: TRBV12-3/TRBV12-4; CDR3 length: 16; clone size: many; D gene: TRBD1; J gene: TRBJ2-3; CDR3 protein: CASSPRDRGSTDTQYF; CDR3 DNA: TGTGCCAGCAGTCCCCGGGACAGGGGGTCCACAGATACGCAGTATTTT
V gene: TRBV19; CDR3 length: 13; clone size: many; D gene: -; J gene: TRBJ1-4; CDR3 protein: CASSPGYNEKLFF; CDR3 DNA: TGTGCCAGTAGCCCAGGGTATAATGAAAAACTGTTTTTT
V gene: TRBV7-2; CDR3 length: 14; clone size: -; D gene: -; J gene: TRBJ1-6; CDR3 protein: CASSPRGAMVPLHF; CDR3 DNA: TGTGCCAGCAGCCCCCGTGGGGCGATGGTTCCCCTCCACTTT
V gene: TRBV9; CDR3 length: 15; clone size: -; D gene: TRBD1; J gene: TRBJ1-2; CDR3 protein: CASSPTGQGIFGYTF; CDR3 DNA: TGTGCCAGCAGCCCAACGGGACAGGGGATATTTGGCTACACCTTC
V gene: TRBV19; CDR3 length: 15; clone size: -; D gene: -; J gene: TRBJ1-1; CDR3 protein: CASSHLDGRGTEAFF; CDR3 DNA: TGTGCCAGTAGTCACCTCGACGGGAGGGGCACTGAAGCTTTCTTT
V gene: TRBV10-2; CDR3 length: 14; clone size: many; D gene: -; J gene: TRBJ1-1; CDR3 protein: CASRDGQHGREAFF; CDR3 DNA: TGCGCCAGCAGAGACGGACAGCACGGGAGAGAAGCTTTCTTT
V gene: TRBV20-1; CDR3 length: 15; clone size: many; D gene: TRBD2; J gene: TRBJ2-5; CDR3 protein: CSAPKGASGQETQYF; CDR3 DNA: TGCAGTGCCCCCAAGGGAGCTAGCGGACAAGAGACCCAGTACTTC